What follows are 6 T cell receptor beta chains derived from one specimen sequenced in a study of blood T cells in healthy people across ages. The authors ran a second PCR of 7 to 11 cycles using a sample-barcoded 5' primer and a J-beta primer mix. TCRdb re-called the 5' RACE reads through MiXCR, storing one row per CDR3 protein. The data contain 780,000 or so distinct CDR3 sequences, about 56% of them singletons. Input material: blood. Receptors were obtained from a man aged 40-49 years in good health.

V and J are TRBV10-3 and TRBJ2-7, with 8 bases lining up with TRBD1. CDR1 is ENHRY and CDR2 is SYGVKD in the germline V gene. The J segment lost 1 base and the V segment lost 4 bases, leaving 6 bases of the junction unmatched. This CDR3 contains 15 residues. The CDR3, as DNA: TGTGCCATCAGTGGTCCCACAGGGGGTTCCTACGAGCAGTACTTC. It yields the protein CAISGPTGGSYEQYF.

The chain joins TRBV5-1 to TRBJ2-1, with D unresolved. The CDR3 sequence is 15 residues long. V was clipped by 1 base and J by 0 bases, with 8 bases between them. In germline, CDR1 is SGHRS, CDR2 YFSETQ. In DNA, the CDR3 is TGCGCCAGCAGCTTGACTTCCAGCTCCTACAATGAGCAGTTCTTC. It is translated as CASSLTSSSYNEQFF. The full variable domain, with the rest looked up from reference TRBV5-1 and TRBJ2-1, is KAGVTQTPRYLIKTRGQQVTLSCSPISGHRSVSWYQQTPGQGLQFLFEYFSETQRNKGNFPGRFSGRQFSNSRSEMNVSTLELGDSALYLCASSLTSSSYNEQFFGPGTRLTVL.

The chain has TRBV29-1 and TRBJ2-7, with 11 bases aligning to TRBD2. Gene TRBJ2-1 matches the end of the DNA better, so the J call may be wrong. The CDR3 totals 14 residues. The germline CDR1 and CDR2 sequences are SQVTM and ANQGSEA. The CDR3 sequence is CSVELAGVSNEQFF. CDR3 DNA sequence: TGCAGCGTCGAACTAGCGGGAGTGAGTAATGAGCAGTTCTTC.

This clonotype appeared a few times. The J gene is TRBJ2-5, the V gene TRBV7-9, with TRBD1 identical over 8 bases. The germline V gene encodes CDR1 SEHNR and CDR2 FQNEAQ (reference sequence). Trimming took 5 bases from V and 4 from J; bases not matched to a gene: 9. The CDR3 is 15 amino acids. DNA for the CDR3: TGTGCCAGCAGCCCCAGGGCAGGGGGCAGAGAGACCCAGTACTTC. Translating gives CASSPRAGGRETQYF. Full variable domain (remainder filled in from reference TRBV7-9 and TRBJ2-5): DTGVSQNPRHKITKRGQNVTFRCDPISEHNRLYWYRQTLGQGPEFLTYFQNEAQLEKSRLLSDRFSAERPKGSFSTLEIQRTEQGDSAMYLCASSPRAGGRETQYFGPGTRLLVL.

The rearrangement joins TRBV2 to TRBJ1-6; weak D call: TRBD1 (5 bases). This CDR3 has 18 amino acids. The V end was cut by 4 bases, the J end by 7 bases, with 23 bases between. CDR1 is SNHLY, CDR2 FYNNEI, per germline. The CDR3 reads CASSGGIGRGARNSPLHF. CDR3 nucleotides: TGTGCCAGCAGTGGGGGAATCGGACGTGGGGCTCGGAATTCACCCCTCCACTTT.

The V call is TRBV7-6, the J call TRBJ2-2; D is perhaps TRBD1 (6 bases). The CDR3 has 18 residues. V gave up 2 bases and J gave up 1 base, with 17 bases separating them. Per the germline V gene, CDR1 is SGHVS and CDR2 is FNYEAQ. CDR3 region: CASSLLSRTRGNTGELFF. The CDR3 coding sequence is TGTGCCAGCAGCTTACTCTCGAGGACCAGGGGGAACACCGGGGAGCTGTTTTTT. Based on the CDR3 plus reference TRBV7-6 and TRBJ2-2, the full variable domain is GAGVSQSPRYKVTKRGQDVALRCDPISGHVSLYWYRQALGQGPEFLTYFNYEAQQDKSGLPNDRFSAERPEGSISTLTIQRTEQRDSAMYRCASSLLSRTRGNTGELFFGEGSRLTVL.